This TCR beta chain originates from a study of T cells in Graves' hyperthyroidism and ophthalmopathy. This clonotype was counted ten times or more. Amplified regions were TCR beta CDR3 sequences from RNA transcripts. With the HTBI primer set, the TCR CDR3 went through a first round of RT-PCR. TCRdb processed the multiplex PCR reads anew with MiXCR; each CDR3 protein has one entry. This sample carries 500,000 to 750,000 distinct CDR3 sequences, 46% of them seen once, and the ten largest clones take roughly 7.7%. Trimming removed 0 bases from V and 2 bases from J; junction bases left unmatched: 6. CDR1 and CDR2 from the germline V gene are DFQATT and SNEGSKA (reference sequence). There are 17 residues in the CDR3.

The TCR sequence derives from a woman aged 18-35 years with Graves' hyperthyroidism. The source material was peripheral blood or thyroid tissue (not recorded which). The chain recombines TRBV20-1 with TRBJ2-7; 14 nucleotides line up with TRBD2. CDR3 residues: CSARDSVGLAGAYEQYF. CDR3 nucleotides: TGCAGTGCTAGAGACTCTGTGGGACTAGCGGGAGCCTACGAGCAGTACTTC.